The 28 T cell receptor beta chains listed next were all sequenced from one sample in a study of T cell repertoires in cytomegalovirus infection (dated by TCRdb to between 2017 and 2020). The listed sequencing device is Illumina HiSeq 1500. In TCRdb, the public reads were trimmed at Q25 with fastp and aligned with MiXCR, with productive beta chains retained. For every CDR3 protein sequence, its rows merge into one entry that carries the most common genes and DNA. For this sample there are 300,000 to 400,000 distinct CDR3 sequences; approximately 9.5% appear just once. The ten largest clones take up approximately 4.5% of the sample. Sequenced: PBMCs. The source of these receptors is a human donor in good health (CMV status not recorded). Some clones in this sample may be carry-over from other donors' samples.

This clonotype was observed at least ten times. The rearrangement joins TRBV11-3 to TRBJ2-2; 7 nucleotides match TRBD1. Germline V gene data show CDR1 as SGHNT and CDR2 as YENEEA. The V and J ends lost 4 bases and 4 bases, in that order; junction bases with no gene match: 3. The CDR3 extends over 14 amino acids. Written as DNA, the CDR3 is TGTGCCAGCAGCTCGGGACAGCTCACCGGGGAGCTGTTTTTT. Protein: CASSSGQLTGELFF.

This sequence joins TRBV28 and TRBJ2-7, with TRBD1 matching 9 bases. CDR1 MDHEN and CDR2 SYDVKM come from the germline V gene. The CDR3 consists of 16 residues. V gave up 4 bases and J gave up 5 bases; unmatched junction bases: 12. In DNA, the CDR3 is TGTGCCAGCAGTTCACGATATCAGGACAGGGGCGACGAGCAGTACTTC. This encodes CASSSRYQDRGDEQYF.

At least ten counts were recorded for this clonotype. The rearrangement joins TRBV7-2 to TRBJ2-7; D is possibly TRBD2 (5 bases). V shed 5 bases and J shed 2 bases, with 16 bases lying between them. This CDR3 is 15 amino acids long. CDR1 is SGHTA and CDR2 is FQGNSA in the germline V gene. The CDR3 reads CASSVRASLPYEQYF. CDR3 DNA sequence: TGTGCCAGCAGCGTGAGGGCTAGCCTCCCCTACGAGCAGTACTTC.

This chain connects TRBV11-2 to TRBJ2-3; D may match TRBD1 or TRBD2 (5 bases each). Germline loops: CDR1 SGHAT, CDR2 FQNNGV. Trimming took 5 bases from V and 4 from J, leaving 13 bases between them. There are 14 residues in the CDR3. The CDR3 DNA follows: TGTGCCAGCAGCCCGACTAAGGGGTCAGATACGCAGTATTTT. It translates to CASSPTKGSDTQYF.

This clonotype was seen at least ten times. The chain is built from TRBV28 and TRBJ1-4; TRBD1 might be the D (6 bases). The V gene lost 7 bases and the J gene lost 7 bases, with 19 bases spanning the gap. The germline V gene has CDR1 MDHEN and CDR2 SYDVKM. The CDR3 runs to 15 residues. The CDR3 DNA reads TGTGCCAGCACCTCCTGGGGGGGCGATGGTGAAAAACTGTTTTTT. Residues: CASTSWGGDGEKLFF.

This sequence joins TRBV6-2 or TRBV6-3 and TRBJ1-1; TRBD1 might be the D (6 bases). Between the trimmed V and J ends, which lost 6 bases and 2 bases, there was a span of 19 bases. The CDR3 extends over 16 amino acids. Germline-derived CDR1 and CDR2 are MNHEY and SVGEGT. The CDR3 DNA reads as TGTGCCAGCAGACCTCTCGTGGCAGGGGCCAACACTGAAGCTTTCTTT. This translates into CASRPLVAGANTEAFF.

This clonotype was detected many times. The chain employs TRBV30 and TRBJ1-2, with 7 bases identical to TRBD1. Germline assignment: CDR1 GTSNPN and CDR2 SVGIG (reference sequence). V dropped 2 bases and J dropped 6; count of bases not matched to a gene: 12. CDR3 length equals 15 residues. The CDR3 DNA sequence: TGTGCCTGGAGTAGGGTAAGAGGGGGCAATGATGGCTACACCTTC. Its protein is CAWSRVRGGNDGYTF. Variable domain in full (rest from reference TRBV30 and TRBJ1-2): SQTIHQWPATLVQPVGSPLSLECTVEGTSNPNLYWYRQAAGRGLQLLFYSVGIGQISSEVPQNLSASRPQDRQFILSSKKLLLSDSGFYLCAWSRVRGGNDGYTFGSGTRLTVV.

The CDR3 reads CASRPGREGEAFF. The CDR3 coding sequence is TGTGCCAGCCGCCCAGGGAGAGAAGGTGAAGCTTTCTTT. This sequence joins TRBV12-3 or TRBV12-4 and TRBJ1-1, with TRBD1 as a possible D gene (5 bases). CDR3 length equals 13 residues. With 8 bases removed from V and 7 bases from J, the gap between germline ends came to 17 bases.

The chain links TRBV28 to TRBJ1-4; D not certain. This CDR3 is built from 10 residues. The V end was cut by 11 bases, the J end by 8 bases, with 9 bases between. CDR1 is MDHEN, CDR2 SYDVKM, per germline. In nucleotides, the CDR3 is TGTGCCTGCCGTCGGGAAAAACTGTTTTTT. It is translated as CACRREKLFF.

This clonotype was seen many times. In DNA form, the CDR3 reads TGTGCCAGCAGTAAGGGGGGCGGGGGGCCCAAGGAGACCCAGTACTTC. Its protein is CASSKGGGGPKETQYF. The rearrangement uses TRBV7-2 and TRBJ2-5; 8 positions agree with TRBD2. Germline trimming cut 6 bases from V and 5 bases from J; bases unmatched to any gene: 14. This CDR3 has 16 amino acids. The germline V gene encodes CDR1 SGHTA and CDR2 FQGNSA.

This clonotype was observed a few times. CDR3 DNA: TGTGCCAGCAGCTGGAGTACCGGGGAGCTGTTTTTT. Translated, it gives CASSWSTGELFF. The chain joins TRBV6-1 to TRBJ2-2; D is undetermined. This CDR3 contains 12 residues. Germline V CDR1 and CDR2: MNHNS, SASEGT. V shed 6 bases and J shed 5 bases, with 7 bases lying between them.

This clonotype occurred a few times. As DNA, the CDR3 is TGTGCCAGCACCACCTTGCCTAGCACAGATACGCAGTATTTT. Amino acid sequence: CASTTLPSTDTQYF. The chain joins TRBV28 to TRBJ2-3; D unresolved. Germline V gene lookup returns CDR1 MDHEN and CDR2 SYDVKM. V was cut by 7 bases and J by 0 bases, with 11 bases left in between. The CDR3 length is 14 residues.

There are a few counts of this clonotype. The chain combines TRBV6-2 or TRBV6-3 with TRBJ2-7; the D is unclear. The germline gives CDR1 MNHEY, CDR2 SVGEGT. V was cut by 7 bases and J by 4 bases, with 8 bases left in between. The CDR3 sequence is 11 residues long. As DNA, the CDR3 is TGTGCCAGCACCTCCGAATACGAGCAGTACTTC. The encoded protein is CASTSEYEQYF.

Relative to its sample, this clonotype is medium-sized. The chain links TRBV7-9 to TRBJ1-5, with a tentative D call TRBD1 (5 bases). Germline lookup yields CDR1 SEHNR and CDR2 FQNEAQ (reference sequence). CDR3 length: 16 amino acids. The V end lost 1 base, the J end lost 0 bases, and 10 bases lay between the germline ends. The CDR3 is CASSLGTGHSNQPQHF. The CDR3 region has the DNA TGTGCCAGCAGCTTAGGTACAGGACATAGCAATCAGCCCCAGCATTTT.

This clonotype appeared a few times. V gene TRBV29-1 combines with J gene TRBJ1-4; the D is unclear. The CDR3 spans 14 residues. Trimming pared 1 base from V and 5 bases from J, leaving 11 bases between. CDR1 is SQVTM and CDR2 is ANQGSEA in the germline V gene. For the CDR3, the DNA is TGCAGCGTTGAAGGGCGAGCCGACAATGAAAAACTGTTTTTT. This gives the protein CSVEGRADNEKLFF.

The sample holds many counts of this clonotype. This rearrangement joins TRBV28 to TRBJ2-1, with D maybe TRBD1 (5 bases). Germline V gene sequence: CDR1 MDHEN, CDR2 SYDVKM. The CDR3 covers 14 residues. The V end was cut by 1 base, the J end by 5 bases, with 9 bases between. This CDR3 reads CASSLFGAHNEQFF. CDR3 nucleotides: TGTGCCAGCAGTTTATTTGGGGCGCACAATGAGCAGTTCTTC.

The sample holds a few counts of this clonotype. The chain is built from TRBV14 and TRBJ2-2, with 16 bases that match TRBD2. From germline, CDR1 is SGHDN and CDR2 FVKESK. The trim removed 1 base at V and 0 bases at J, leaving 17 bases unmatched. The CDR3 consists of 24 residues. CDR3 loop: CASSQVLQRPGTSGRATNTGELFF. The CDR3 coding sequence is TGTGCCAGCAGCCAAGTCCTTCAACGCCCCGGGACTAGCGGGAGGGCCACGAACACCGGGGAGCTGTTTTTT.

A note on this clonotype: One base away lies a much larger clone, so this may be a sequencing read error. V and J are TRBV11-2 and TRBJ2-7, with 8 bases that match TRBD1. The CDR3 contains 13 residues. Germline lookup yields CDR1 SGHAT and CDR2 FQNNGV. The CDR3 reads CGSSLDREREQYF. DNA for the CDR3: TGTGGCAGCAGCTTGGACAGGGAACGTGAGCAGTACTTC.

The chain couples TRBV6-2 or TRBV6-3 to TRBJ1-1, with D hard to call. The CDR3 contains 17 residues. V was clipped by 0 bases and J by 1 base, with 15 bases between them. Germline V gives CDR1 MNHEY, CDR2 SVGEGT. The CDR3 bases are TGTGCCAGCAGTTACTCGACAAGGAGACGGGGGAACACTGAAGCTTTCTTT. Translation: CASSYSTRRRGNTEAFF.

This clonotype was seen ten or more times. CDR3: CASQRGTGDEQYF. The CDR3 nucleotides are TGTGCTTCCCAGCGTGGGACAGGGGACGAGCAGTACTTC. The rearrangement uses TRBV6-1 and TRBJ2-7; 10 bases fit TRBD1. The CDR3 consists of 13 residues. Germline V gene lookup returns CDR1 MNHNS and CDR2 SASEGT.

This clonotype was counted ten times or more. The rearrangement joins TRBV7-2 to TRBJ2-3, with 11 bases identical to TRBD2. The CDR3 has 14 residues. Germline CDR1 and CDR2: SGHTA and FQGNSA. The CDR3 loop reads CVSGGDLTTDTQYF. The CDR3 bases are TGTGTTAGCGGGGGGGACTTAACCACAGATACGCAGTATTTT.

This clonotype was counted at least ten times. The J gene is TRBJ2-1, the V gene TRBV6-1, with D possibly TRBD2 on 7 matching bases. Trimming cost V 2 bases and J 9 bases, with 11 bases left between them. The germline V gene encodes CDR1 MNHNS and CDR2 SASEGT. The CDR3 runs 13 residues. The CDR3 loop reads CASSERGAAEQFF. In DNA form, the CDR3 reads TGTGCCAGCAGTGAACGGGGGGCTGCTGAGCAGTTCTTC.

This clonotype turned up a few times. The CDR3 nucleotides read TGTGCCAGCAGCTTAGCCTCACTAGCGGGGTTGGGTGATACGCAGTATTTT. It yields the protein CASSLASLAGLGDTQYF. This chain joins TRBV7-2 and TRBJ2-3, with TRBD2 matching over 10 bases. The V gene end was trimmed by 0 bases and the J gene end by 6 bases; junction bases not matched to a gene: 9. CDR3 length equals 17 residues. Germline CDR1 and CDR2: SGHTA and FQGNSA.

This clonotype was detected ten times or more. The V gene is TRBV7-3, the J gene TRBJ2-5, with 9 positions matching TRBD1. Germline CDR1 reads SGHTA; CDR2 reads FQGTGA. The CDR3 runs 15 residues. The ends lost 4 bases at V and 5 bases at J; junction bases unmatched: 8. The CDR3 DNA follows: TGTGCCAGCAGCTCCGGCTCCGACAGGGGGGAGACCCAGTACTTC. Amino acid sequence: CASSSGSDRGETQYF.

V is TRBV12-3 or TRBV12-4 and J is TRBJ1-3, with D tentatively TRBD1 (6 bases). The V end was cut by 5 bases, the J end by 0 bases, with 11 bases between. The CDR3 runs 15 residues. The CDR3 region has the DNA TGTGCCAGCAGTCTACGGACAGACTCTGGAAACACCATATATTTT. This sequence encodes CASSLRTDSGNTIYF.

This clonotype was picked up many times. The V call is TRBV11-2, the J call TRBJ2-2; 10 bases match TRBD2. The germline V gene encodes CDR1 SGHAT and CDR2 FQNNGV. The CDR3 length is 19 residues. V lost 3 bases, J lost 0 bases, and 10 bases stayed unmatched. The CDR3 reads CASSFLSGRISANTGELFF. Written as DNA, the CDR3 is TGTGCCAGCAGCTTTCTTAGCGGGAGGATTTCTGCGAACACCGGGGAGCTGTTTTTT.

The gene calls are TRBV11-2 and TRBJ1-2; 8 bases are a match to TRBD1. CDR3 length equals 14 residues. Germline CDR1 SGHAT, CDR2 FQNNGV. The V and J ends lost 4 bases and 6 bases, in that order; junction bases with no gene match: 7. The CDR3 nucleotides are TGTGCCAGCAGCTGGAGTAGGGGACAGGATGGCTACACCTTC. It translates to CASSWSRGQDGYTF.

The CDR3 DNA reads TGTGCCAGCAGCCCGTCCTTACTAGCGGGAGAGGCCGGGGAGCTGTTTTTT. The encoded protein is CASSPSLLAGEAGELFF. The V gene is TRBV7-7, the J gene TRBJ2-2; 11 bases line up with TRBD2. The J segment lost 6 bases and the V segment lost 5 bases, leaving 11 bases of the junction unmatched. The CDR3 length is 17 residues. Germline loops: CDR1 SSHAT, CDR2 FNYEAQ (reference sequence).